A single sample is the source of the 3 T cell receptor beta chains below, sequenced in a study of T cells in Graves' hyperthyroidism and ophthalmopathy. Amplification of TCR beta CDR3 regions used RNA as the template. First-round RT-PCR targeting the TCR CDR3 was performed with the HTBI primer set. MiXCR, applied by TCRdb to the multiplex PCR reads, yields one record per CDR3 protein. The sample carries more than 75,000 distinct CDR3 sequences, 51% recorded once. The sample was blood. These receptors came from a woman in her thirties or forties with Graves' hyperthyroidism.

This clonotype came up a few times. V usage is TRBV2 and J usage is TRBJ2-3; D is possibly TRBD1 or TRBD2 (6 bases each). CDR1 is SNHLY, CDR2 FYNNEI, per germline. The CDR3 spans 18 residues. The V end lost 6 bases, the J end lost 2 bases, and 24 bases lay between the germline ends. Here the CDR3 DNA reads TGTGCCAGCAGCCCCCAGGGGAGGACGGGACGAAACACAGATACGCAGTATTTT. It yields the protein CASSPQGRTGRNTDTQYF.

There are a few counts of this clonotype. The chain recombines TRBV7-2 with TRBJ2-2; D gene uncertain. The germline V and J ends were trimmed by 8 bases and 6 bases, with 7 bases remaining between them. Germline V lookup: CDR1 SGHTA, CDR2 FQGNSA. The CDR3 has 11 amino acids. CDR3 protein: CASSVAGELFF. For the CDR3, the DNA is TGTGCCAGCTCAGTCGCCGGGGAGCTGTTTTTT. Full variable domain (missing parts from reference TRBV7-2 and TRBJ2-2): GAGVSQSPSNKVTEKGKDVELRCDPISGHTALYWYRQSLGQGLEFLIYFQGNSAPDKSGLPSDRFSAERTGGSVSTLTIQRTQQEDSAVYLCASSVAGELFFGEGSRLTVL.

In this sample, this clonotype turned up a few times. The J gene is TRBJ2-5, the V gene TRBV7-3; 9 bases fit TRBD2. This CDR3 has 13 amino acids. Germline lookup yields CDR1 SGHTA and CDR2 FQGTGA. V gave up 10 bases and J gave up 3 bases; unmatched junction bases: 6. The CDR3 DNA reads TGTGCCAACTTTTTAGCGGGAGAAGAGACCCAGTACTTC. Amino acids: CANFLAGEETQYF.